The 26 T cell receptor beta chains below were found in one sample sequenced in a study of siplizumab effects on memory and regulatory T cells. Clones were read by immunoSEQ multiplex PCR, and TCRdb kept only the in-frame ones, dropping some. The sample carries 80,000 to 130,000 clones, about 91% recorded once. The material sequenced was Tregs sorted from blood. All receptors derive from a human donor in good health.

The chain recombines TRBV28 with TRBJ2-7; no clear D. This CDR3 has 12 amino acids. V lost 2 bases to trimming and J lost 7 bases, with 9 bases between them. CDR1 and CDR2 from the germline V gene are MDHEN and SYDVKM. The CDR3 region is CASSLAPLEQYF. The CDR3 region has the DNA TGTGCCAGCAGTTTAGCTCCCCTTGAGCAGTACTTC.

The CDR3 DNA reads as TGCGCCAGCAGCTTAAGGGTCCCCCAAGAGACCCAGTACTTC. It encodes CASSLRVPQETQYF. The chain combines TRBV5-1 with TRBJ2-5, with D unresolved. V was trimmed by 2 bases and J by 1 base, leaving 9 bases between them. The CDR3 is 14 amino acids. In germline, CDR1 is SGHRS, CDR2 YFSETQ. Full variable domain (missing parts from reference TRBV5-1 and TRBJ2-5): KAGVTQTPRYLIKTRGQQVTLSCSPISGHRSVSWYQQTPGQGLQFLFEYFSETQRNKGNFPGRFSGRQFSNSRSEMNVSTLELGDSALYLCASSLRVPQETQYFGPGTRLLVL.

This clone is deemed medium-sized. The V call is TRBV15, the J call TRBJ2-7, with 13 bases aligning to TRBD2. The CDR3 consists of 16 residues. Germline lookup yields CDR1 LNHNV and CDR2 YYDKDF (reference sequence). Losses at the gene ends were 4 bases for V and 5 bases for J; bases not matched to a gene: 8. The CDR3 DNA reads TGTGCCACCAGCACCACTGGGACTAGCGGGATCCACGAGCAGTACTTC. Translation: CATSTTGTSGIHEQYF.

The J gene is TRBJ1-2, the V gene TRBV5-8; D might be TRBD1 (5 bases). Germline V CDR1 and CDR2: SGHTS, YDEGEE. Between the trimmed V and J ends, which lost 4 bases and 7 bases, there was a span of 14 bases. The CDR3 extends over 13 amino acids. CDR3 coding DNA: TGTGCCAGCAGCCCGAGAGGGGCGAGTGGCTACACCTTC. Its protein is CASSPRGASGYTF.

The chain recombines TRBV10-3 with TRBJ2-6; maybe TRBD1 (6 bases). The CDR3 runs 14 residues. From germline, CDR1 is ENHRY and CDR2 SYGVKD. Trimming shortened V by 6 bases and J by 2 bases, and 8 bases separated the two germline ends. CDR3 DNA sequence: TGTGCCATCAGGGGGGCAACTGGGGCCAACGTCCTGACTTTC. This sequence encodes CAIRGATGANVLTF.

The J gene is TRBJ2-3, the V gene TRBV20-1; possible D gene TRBD2, 5 bases. V was shortened by 5 bases and J by 10 bases, with 13 bases between the two germline ends. Germline-derived CDR1 and CDR2 are DFQATT and SNEGSKA (reference sequence). This CDR3 has 11 residues. Here the CDR3 DNA reads TGCAGTGCTGGAAACGGGAACCCGCAGTATTTT. Translating gives CSAGNGNPQYF.

The chain has TRBV29-1 and TRBJ1-3; D is uncertain. The CDR3 is made up of 14 amino acids. Trimming shortened V by 4 bases and J by 4 bases, and 14 bases separated the two germline ends. Per the germline V gene, CDR1 is SQVTM and CDR2 is ANQGSEA. CDR3 amino acids: CSVAERAIGNTIYF. The CDR3 DNA reads TGCAGCGTTGCGGAACGGGCAATCGGAAACACCATATATTTT.

CDR3 sequence: CASSLQGDLYEQYF. The DNA for the CDR3 is TGTGCCAGCAGCTTACAGGGGGACCTCTACGAGCAGTACTTC. The gene calls are TRBV7-6 and TRBJ2-7; 7 bases match TRBD1. The trim removed 2 bases at V and 3 bases at J, leaving 4 bases unmatched. The germline gives CDR1 SGHVS, CDR2 FNYEAQ. The CDR3 contains 14 residues.

The chain links TRBV18 to TRBJ2-7; 10 bases match TRBD2. J was trimmed by 7 bases and V by 4 bases; bases with no gene match: 7. Germline V gene data show CDR1 as KGHSH and CDR2 as LQKENI. This CDR3 has 14 residues. CDR3 in DNA: TGTGCCAGCTCACAATCCACTAGCGGGAATGAGCAGTACTTC. It specifies CASSQSTSGNEQYF.

V gene TRBV29-1 combines with J gene TRBJ2-2; 9 bases match TRBD1. CDR1 is SQVTM, CDR2 ANQGSEA, per germline. The V gene end was trimmed by 6 bases and the J gene end by 5 bases; junction bases not matched to a gene: 7. The CDR3 spans 14 residues. This CDR3 is CSVAYGTGTGELFF. As DNA, the CDR3 is TGCAGCGTCGCTTATGGGACAGGGACCGGGGAGCTGTTTTTT.

The gene calls are TRBV15 and TRBJ2-5, with 8 bases aligning to TRBD1. Germline V lookup: CDR1 LNHNV, CDR2 YYDKDF (reference sequence). V trimming: 4 bases; J trimming: 5 bases; junction bases outside the gene matches: 12. This CDR3 region has 16 residues. CDR3 protein: CATSTRSQGAGETQYF. CDR3 nucleotides: TGTGCCACCAGCACTAGGAGCCAGGGGGCCGGGGAGACCCAGTACTTC.

The rearrangement uses TRBV5-5 and TRBJ1-1, with a weak D call TRBD1 (6 bases). The CDR3 length is 17 residues. Germline loops: CDR1 SGHKS, CDR2 YYEKEE (reference sequence). Trimming took 0 bases from V and 2 from J, leaving 17 bases between them. As DNA, the CDR3 is TGTGCCAGCAGCTTGGGTCAAGAGGACAGCTTTAACACTGAAGCTTTCTTT. Its protein is CASSLGQEDSFNTEAFF.

V gene TRBV19 combines with J gene TRBJ1-6; the D is unclear. From germline, CDR1 is LNHDA and CDR2 SQIVND (reference sequence). V was trimmed by 5 bases and J by 8 bases, leaving 10 bases between them. The CDR3 has 13 amino acids. The DNA for the CDR3 is TGTGCCAGTAGTTCGCGGACGGATTCACCCCTCCACTTT. It yields the protein CASSSRTDSPLHF.

The rearrangement links TRBV6-4 to TRBJ2-7; the D gene is possibly TRBD1 (5 bases). Trimming removed 2 bases from V and 3 bases from J, with 14 bases in between. CDR1 MRHNA and CDR2 SNTAGT come from the germline V gene. This CDR3 comprises 15 residues. The CDR3 DNA reads as TGTGCCAGCAGTGACCCGACGCAGGGTCGCTACGAGCAGTACTTC. It yields the protein CASSDPTQGRYEQYF.

In this sample, this clone turned up a few times. This CDR3 is CASIKIAGGYWRSYNEQFF. DNA for the CDR3: TGTGCCAGCATTAAAATAGCGGGAGGGTACTGGAGGTCCTACAATGAGCAGTTCTTC. The chain combines TRBV27 with TRBJ2-1; 11 bases map to TRBD2. Germline CDR1 is MNHEY and CDR2 is SMNVEV (reference sequence). This CDR3 comprises 19 residues. V was pared by 7 bases and J by 1 base, with 15 bases of the junction left unmatched.

The rearrangement joins TRBV19 to TRBJ2-5; 9 bases align to TRBD2. Germline CDR1 is LNHDA and CDR2 is SQIVND (reference sequence). This CDR3 has 14 residues. The V gene end was trimmed by 5 bases and the J gene end by 2 bases; junction bases not matched to a gene: 3. CDR3 DNA: TGTGCCAGTAGTCCTAGCGGGGTTCAAGAGACCCAGTACTTC. It codes for CASSPSGVQETQYF.

The V and J genes are TRBV2 and TRBJ2-1, with D unclear. Germline V gene lookup returns CDR1 SNHLY and CDR2 FYNNEI. Trimming stripped 5 bases from V and 0 bases from J, with 8 bases between. The CDR3 length is 14 residues. In nucleotides, the CDR3 is TGTGCCAGCAGTCCTACGAGCTCCTACAATGAGCAGTTCTTC. Protein sequence: CASSPTSSYNEQFF.

Comment on this clone: Other DNA sequences in this sample translate to the same CDR3. The rearrangement joins TRBV2 to TRBJ2-5; D gene ambiguous. V was cut by 5 bases and J by 2 bases, with 3 bases left in between. CDR1 and CDR2 from the germline V gene are SNHLY and FYNNEI. This CDR3 is built from 11 residues. CDR3 loop: CASSPQETQYF. The CDR3 coding sequence is TGTGCCAGCAGTCCTCAAGAGACCCAGTACTTC.

This clone came up once. J is TRBJ2-3 and V is TRBV14; 8 bases are a match to TRBD2. CDR1 is SGHDN, CDR2 FVKESK, per germline. Losses at the gene ends were 4 bases for V and 3 bases for J; bases not matched to a gene: 15. The CDR3 consists of 18 residues. The CDR3 region has the DNA TGTGCCAGCAGCCGCTTTCGGATAGCGGGAATTGAGACAGATACGCAGTATTTT. Its protein is CASSRFRIAGIETDTQYF.

J is TRBJ2-5 and V is TRBV4-1; 16 bases map to TRBD2. After removal of 4 bases from V and 2 bases from J, the junction contained 10 bases not matched to a gene. The CDR3 consists of 19 residues. Germline CDR1 and CDR2: MGHRA and YSYEKL. CDR3 amino acids: CASSRQLTGLAGGQETQYF. CDR3 in DNA: TGCGCCAGCAGCCGCCAGTTGACGGGACTAGCGGGAGGGCAAGAGACCCAGTACTTC.

The CDR3 loop reads CASSLTGTARYGYTF. In DNA form, the CDR3 reads TGTGCCAGCAGCTTAACCGGGACGGCGAGATATGGCTACACCTTC. This chain uses TRBV5-6 with TRBJ1-2, with D possibly TRBD1 on 5 matching bases. The CDR3 loop spans 15 amino acids. Per germline, CDR1 SGHDT and CDR2 YYEEEE. V lost 2 bases to trimming and J lost 5 bases, with 16 bases between them.

This clone showed up just once. The chain is built from TRBV7-3 and TRBJ2-1; TRBD1 matches at 10 bases. After removal of 5 bases from V and 4 bases from J, the junction contained 5 bases not matched to a gene. The CDR3 totals 15 residues. The germline gives CDR1 SGHTA, CDR2 FQGTGA. DNA of the CDR3: TGTGCCAGCAGCCTGGGACAGGGGATATACAATGAGCAGTTCTTC. Translation gives CASSLGQGIYNEQFF.

The chain couples TRBV7-9 to TRBJ2-7, with D unresolved. V lost 6 bases and J lost 5, with 11 bases in between. This CDR3 is 12 amino acids long. The V gene's germline CDR1 is SEHNR and CDR2 FQNEAQ (reference sequence). This CDR3 reads CASSPVADEQYF. CDR3 nucleotide sequence: TGTGCCAGCAGTCCGGTAGCCGACGAGCAGTACTTC.

This chain joins TRBV5-1 and TRBJ1-2; 8 nucleotides align to TRBD1. Germline V gene data show CDR1 as SGHRS and CDR2 as YFSETQ. The V gene end was trimmed by 3 bases and the J gene end by 8 bases; junction bases not matched to a gene: 9. There are 14 residues in the CDR3. The CDR3 bases are TGCGCCAGCAGCTCAGGGCAGGGGGCGGGCGGCTACACCTTC. It encodes CASSSGQGAGGYTF.

J is TRBJ2-7 and V is TRBV5-1; 9 nucleotides match TRBD1. The CDR3 totals 14 residues. CDR1 and CDR2 from the germline V gene are SGHRS and YFSETQ. V shed 4 bases, J shed 9 bases, and the junction held 11 bases outside the gene matches. The CDR3 bases are TGCGCCAGCAGCGCCCGGGACAGGGAATGGGTGCAGTACTTC. It yields the protein CASSARDREWVQYF.

This sequence joins TRBV5-1 and TRBJ2-1; 9 positions agree with TRBD2. The CDR3 contains 19 residues. CDR1 SGHRS and CDR2 YFSETQ come from the germline V gene. With 0 bases clipped from V and 3 bases from J, the junction kept 13 bases outside the gene matches. The CDR3: CASSLEGLAGRRNYNEQFF. For the CDR3, the DNA is TGCGCCAGCAGCTTGGAGGGTCTAGCGGGGCGCCGGAACTACAATGAGCAGTTCTTC.